This T cell receptor (beta chain) stems from a study of cytomegalovirus exposure and HLA in healthy donors. Study observations and caveats: Some 150 TCR beta chains were listed as cytomegalovirus-associated. DRB1 showed the most TCR associations and HLA-C the fewest in a later analysis, as rates varied by HLA locus. Later on, an analysis found that several of the most significant clusters appeared to be linked to common viral pathogens, which included parvovirus B19.

As for this clone: The antigen is unknown.

Per germline, CDR1 SGHVS and CDR2 FNYEAQ. V lost 5 bases and J lost 5, with 15 bases in between. The CDR3 has 14 amino acids. Each donor's status was that of a healthy bone marrow donor. The primer mix had 60 Vbeta and 13 Jbeta primers. TCRdb's table, derived via immunoSEQ multiplex PCR, lists solely in-frame clones and lacks some. The table has 160,000 or so clones, roughly 80% seen once. The gene calls are TRBV7-6 and TRBJ2-5, with D perhaps TRBD2 (6 bases). The source of this sequence is a middle-aged woman in good health and CMV-seronegative. Source material: PBMCs. CDR3 sequence: CASSTRLVRETQYF. In DNA, the CDR3 is TGTGCCAGCAGCACTCGACTAGTTCGTGAGACCCAGTACTTC.